The subject of this entry is one T cell receptor beta chain. Its antigen is still unknown. The data derive from a study of T cell repertoires in cytomegalovirus infection. This CDR3 is 11 amino acids long. Per germline, CDR1 SQVTM and CDR2 ANQGSEA. Trimming cost V 3 bases and J 13 bases, with 13 bases left between them. MiXCR, run by TCRdb on the reads, gives a single entry per CDR3 protein. Counted here are about half a million distinct CDR3 sequences, 33% occurring once; the ten biggest clones make up roughly a sixth. V is TRBV29-1 and J is TRBJ2-1; D might be TRBD1 (6 bases). This clonotype was obtained from a human donor in good health (CMV status not recorded). Some clones in this sample may be carry-over from other donors' samples. This material consisted of cultured PBMCs, taken from culture after CMV antigen stimulation. The CDR3 loop is CSVDRWTAQFF. The CDR3 DNA is TGCAGCGTTGATCGCTGGACAGCTCAGTTCTTC.